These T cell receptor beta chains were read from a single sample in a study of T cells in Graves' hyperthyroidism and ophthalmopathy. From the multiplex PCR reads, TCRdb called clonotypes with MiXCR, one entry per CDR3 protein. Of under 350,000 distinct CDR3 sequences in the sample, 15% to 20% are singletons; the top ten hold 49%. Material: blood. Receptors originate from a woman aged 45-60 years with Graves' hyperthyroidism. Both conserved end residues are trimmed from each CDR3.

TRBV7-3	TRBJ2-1	ASSLSRADYNEQF
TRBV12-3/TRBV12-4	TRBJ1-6	ASTWGLANSPLH
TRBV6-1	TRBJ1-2	ASAGNYGYT
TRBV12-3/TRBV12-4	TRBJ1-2	ASSLEFNYGYT
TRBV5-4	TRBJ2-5	ASSLGWLGRETQY
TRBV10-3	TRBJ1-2	AIRQDGYT
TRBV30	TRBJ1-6	AWTPGRGHSPLH
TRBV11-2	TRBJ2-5	ASSLDIPQGTQY
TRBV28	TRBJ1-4	ASSLIGQGEKLF
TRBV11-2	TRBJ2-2	ASVRTGELF
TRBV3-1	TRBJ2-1	ASSSSPGLAANEQF
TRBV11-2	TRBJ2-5	ASSTTTVTSAETQY
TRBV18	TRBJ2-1	ASAIMGAEQF
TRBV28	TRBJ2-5	ASSPVRDSLITETQY
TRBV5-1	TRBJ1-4	ASSRSGVDEKLF
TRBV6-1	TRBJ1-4	ASSEAGTGYEKLF
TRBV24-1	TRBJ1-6	ATSDPGTGGESSPLH
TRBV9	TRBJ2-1	ASSAGTSSNNEQF
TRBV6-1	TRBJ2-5	ASSPGTGSQETQY
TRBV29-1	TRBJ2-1	SVAAGDNEQF
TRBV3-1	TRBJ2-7	ASSARRASGTISSYEQY
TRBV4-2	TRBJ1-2	ASSQGRDGYT